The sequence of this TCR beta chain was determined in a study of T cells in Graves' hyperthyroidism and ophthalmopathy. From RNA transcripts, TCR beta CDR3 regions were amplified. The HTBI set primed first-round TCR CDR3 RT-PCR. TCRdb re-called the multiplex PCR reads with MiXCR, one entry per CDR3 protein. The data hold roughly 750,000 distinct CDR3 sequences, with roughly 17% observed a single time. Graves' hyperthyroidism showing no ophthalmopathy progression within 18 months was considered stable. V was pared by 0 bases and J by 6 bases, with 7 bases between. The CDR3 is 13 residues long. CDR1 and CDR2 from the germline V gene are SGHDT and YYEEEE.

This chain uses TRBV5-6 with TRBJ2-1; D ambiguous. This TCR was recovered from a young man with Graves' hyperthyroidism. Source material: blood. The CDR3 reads CASSLVSANEQFF. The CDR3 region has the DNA TGTGCCAGCAGCTTGGTGAGCGCCAATGAGCAGTTCTTC.